This TCR beta chain was obtained from a study of blood T cell repertoires in COVID-19. Study-level information: Spain, Italy and the United States supplied samples that represented acute and convalescent COVID-19.

The junction had 7 bases not matched to a gene; V was cut back by 2 bases and J by 4 bases. Looked up from germline, CDR1 is SGHAT and CDR2 is FQNNGV. This CDR3 has 16 residues. Authors' processing steps: Amplification with reference gene primers provided the estimates of nucleated cell counts. Measured with immunoSEQ multiplex PCR; TCRdb has only the in-frame clones, and not every one. The DNA gave D and trimming, while V, J and clone size come from that table. The table has about 120,000 clones, more than 80% seen once. The receptor was derived from a man in his 70s with active or convalescent COVID-19. The chain joins TRBV11-2 to TRBJ2-1, with TRBD2 matching over 8 bases. Sequencing was carried out using peripheral blood. DNA of the CDR3: TGTGCCAGCAGCTTAAAAGGGAGCGGGGGATACAATGAGCAGTTCTTC. Translation: CASSLKGSGGYNEQFF.